Shown below are 7 T cell receptor beta chains from a single sample sequenced in a study of cytomegalovirus exposure and HLA in healthy donors. The protocol was immunoSEQ multiplex PCR, while the TCRdb copy is restricted to in-frame clones and leaves out a portion. This repertoire shows about 330,000 clones, roughly 85% found once; its top ten account for under 0.85%. The sequencing sample was made of PBMCs. The source is a woman younger than 35 in good health and CMV-seronegative.

The V and J genes are TRBV5-1 and TRBJ2-7; a possible D gene is TRBD2 (6 bases). Deletions cut 5 bases from V and 2 bases from J, with 11 bases between. The germline CDR1 and CDR2 sequences are SGHRS and YFSETQ. This CDR3 is 13 amino acids long. The DNA of the CDR3 is TGCGCCAGCAGTTGGGGGGAGGCCTACGAGCAGTACTTC. This codes for CASSWGEAYEQYF.

Remarks on this clone: The germline gene is not matched at one end of the junction; a read error may be the cause. This chain uses TRBV7-7 with TRBJ2-1; TRBD2 is a possible D gene (5 bases). Germline V gives CDR1 SSHAT, CDR2 FNYEAQ (reference sequence). The CDR3 extends over 15 amino acids. The CDR3 loop is CASSPYSDTYNEQFF. For the CDR3, the DNA is TGTGCTAGCAGCCCCTATAGCGACACCTACAATGAGCAGTTCTTC.

The rearrangement uses TRBV6-5 and TRBJ1-1; D possibly corresponds to TRBD1 (6 bases). Germline lookup yields CDR1 MNHEY and CDR2 SVGAGI. The CDR3 extends over 14 amino acids. V lost 8 bases and J 3 bases, leaving 16 bases between the germline ends. The CDR3 region is CASGTLDEHTEAFF. The CDR3 bases are TGTGCCAGCGGGACACTAGACGAACACACTGAAGCTTTCTTT.

V is TRBV28 and J is TRBJ1-3; D remains ambiguous. Trimming removed 4 bases at V and 0 bases at J, with 7 bases between. Germline CDR1 and CDR2: MDHEN and SYDVKM. This CDR3 region has 14 residues. CDR3 residues: CASSSGPSGNTIYF. For the CDR3, the DNA is TGTGCCAGCAGTTCTGGGCCCTCTGGAAACACCATATATTTT.

This clone was detected once. The chain couples TRBV28 to TRBJ2-7; D uncertain. Deletions cut 3 bases from V and 7 bases from J, with 10 bases between. This CDR3 is built from 12 residues. Germline V gene lookup returns CDR1 MDHEN and CDR2 SYDVKM. This chain's CDR3 is CASSLPAREQYF. CDR3 nucleotides: TGTGCCAGCAGTTTGCCGGCCAGGGAGCAGTACTTC.

The gene calls are TRBV18 and TRBJ2-1, with 13 bases fitting TRBD2. The CDR3 covers 18 residues. Germline trimming cut 6 bases from V and 6 bases from J; bases unmatched to any gene: 14. CDR1 is KGHSH and CDR2 is LQKENI in the germline V gene. The CDR3 DNA reads as TGTGCCAGCTCTCGTTATGATCCGGGACTAGCGGGGCCCAATGAGCAGTTCTTC. Residues: CASSRYDPGLAGPNEQFF.

This chain joins TRBV6-5 and TRBJ2-3, with 7 bases aligning to TRBD1. Germline V CDR1 and CDR2: MNHEY, SVGAGI. The CDR3 is 15 residues long. V gave up 5 bases and J gave up 1 base; unmatched junction bases: 6. CDR3 sequence: CASSPRDRGTDTQYF. CDR3 sequence (DNA): TGTGCCAGCAGTCCCCGAGACAGGGGCACAGATACGCAGTATTTT.